This T cell receptor beta chain is drawn from a study of control samples from healthy donors and cancer patients. The V and J ends lost 0 bases and 6 bases respectively, with 12 bases between them. Germline V lookup: CDR1 SGHAT, CDR2 FQNNGV. The CDR3 extends over 15 amino acids. Data came from immunoSEQ multiplex PCR; TCRdb stores just in-frame clones and leaves some out. The repertoire holds about 150,000 clones, with 88% as singletons. Sequenced material: blood. The V call is TRBV11-2, the J call TRBJ2-4; tentative D call: TRBD1 (5 bases). This clonotype originated in a man in his late teens or twenties in good health. CDR3 sequence reads: CASSLDPGPLNIQYF. The CDR3 DNA reads as TGTGCCAGCAGCTTAGATCCAGGGCCTCTAAACATTCAGTACTTC. Filled out from reference TRBV11-2 and TRBJ2-4, the complete variable domain reads EAGVAQSPRYKIIEKRQSVAFWCNPISGHATLYWYQQILGQGPKLLIQFQNNGVVDDSQLPKDRFSAERLKGVDSTLKIQPAKLEDSAVYLCASSLDPGPLNIQYFGAGTRLSVL.